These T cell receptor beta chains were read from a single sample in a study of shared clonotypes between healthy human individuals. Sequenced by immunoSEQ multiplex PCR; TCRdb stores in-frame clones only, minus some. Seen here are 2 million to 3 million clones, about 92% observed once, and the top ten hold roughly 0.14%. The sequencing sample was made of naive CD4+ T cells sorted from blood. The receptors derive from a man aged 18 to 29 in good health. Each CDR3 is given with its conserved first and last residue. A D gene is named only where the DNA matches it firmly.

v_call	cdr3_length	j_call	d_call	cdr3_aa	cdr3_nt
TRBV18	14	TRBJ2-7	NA	CASSPSGVEYEQYF	TGTGCCAGCTCACCATCGGGGGTAGAATACGAGCAGTACTTC
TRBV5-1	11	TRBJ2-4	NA	CASSHTRIQYF	TGCGCCAGCAGCCATACCCGCATTCAGTACTTC
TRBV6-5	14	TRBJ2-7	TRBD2	CASGRRAGGYEQYF	TGTGCCAGCGGAAGACGAGCGGGAGGGTACGAGCAGTACTTC
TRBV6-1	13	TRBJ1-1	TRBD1	CASREQGQTSAFF	TGTGCCAGCAGAGAACAGGGACAGACTTCGGCTTTCTTT
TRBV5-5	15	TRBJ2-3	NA	CASSLTGRGTDTQYF	TGTGCCAGCAGCTTGACGGGACGAGGCACAGATACGCAGTATTTT
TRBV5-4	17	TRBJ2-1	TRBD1	CASSLAGGTSSYNEQFF	TGTGCCAGCAGCTTGGCAGGGGGCACTTCCTCCTACAATGAGCAGTTCTTC
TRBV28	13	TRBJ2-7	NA	CASSRRLVHEQYF	TGTGCCAGCAGTAGGCGCCTAGTTCACGAGCAGTACTTC
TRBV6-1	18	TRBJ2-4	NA	CASSEAGVGAVAKNIQYF	TGTGCCAGCAGTGAAGCGGGCGTCGGGGCTGTAGCCAAAAACATTCAGTACTTC
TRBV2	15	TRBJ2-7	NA	CASSEEHTLTYEQYF	TGTGCCAGCAGTGAAGAGCACACCCTAACCTACGAGCAGTACTTC
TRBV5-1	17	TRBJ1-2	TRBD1	CASSLGTGRGANYGYTF	TGCGCCAGCAGCTTGGGGACAGGACGGGGGGCGAACTATGGCTACACCTTC
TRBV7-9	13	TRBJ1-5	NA	CASSFGGNQPQHF	TGTGCCAGCAGCTTCGGAGGCAATCAGCCCCAGCATTTT